This T cell receptor beta chain stems from a study of T-cell memory formation after mild COVID-19. For the study at large: Largely, TCR clusters stayed within a single donor.

Study-wide results and caveats: The study found contracting CD4+ clones mainly in CM and EM and contracting CD8+ clones in EMRA. Among clones contracting day 15 to 85, CD4/CD8 was balanced, whereas later expanders leaned CD4+. Some responding clones appeared in pre-infection memory, suggesting cross-reactive memory joined.

TCRdb recomputed calls from the 5' RACE reads with MiXCR, one row per CDR3 protein. The sample carries fewer than 650,000 distinct CDR3 sequences, approximately 15% recorded once. With 3 bases removed from V and 1 base from J, the gap between germline ends came to 13 bases. The CDR3 extends over 16 amino acids. Germline CDR1 reads SGHRS; CDR2 reads YFSETQ. This clonotype showed up many times. Its target is not known. The sequenced material came from PBMCs or a T cell subset sorted from them (not recorded which). The V call is TRBV5-1, the J call TRBJ2-2; D possibly matches TRBD1 or TRBD2 (5 bases each). This TCR was recovered from an adult woman who had mild COVID-19 (a few samples of this study predate the infection). Cell type and time point are not known. The CDR3 DNA is TGCGCCAGCAGCTCCTCCGGGACCGAGAACACCGGGGAGCTGTTTTTT. Translating it yields CASSSSGTENTGELFF.